These 15 T cell receptor beta chains were sequenced from one sample in a study of blood T cell repertoires in COVID-19. TCRdb keeps only in-frame clones here, not all; method: immunoSEQ multiplex PCR. Of approximately 50,000 clones in the sample, roughly 92% were seen once. The sequencing sample was made of peripheral blood. These receptors were obtained from a man aged 45-65 years with active COVID-19.

The chain links TRBV10-3 to TRBJ2-2; TRBD1 aligns across 8 bases. CDR3 length: 16 amino acids. Trimming at V came to 0 bases and at J to 4 bases, leaving 4 bases not matched to a gene. Germline V CDR1 and CDR2: ENHRY, SYGVKD. CDR3: CAISESSTGATGELFF. The CDR3 nucleotides are TGTGCCATCAGTGAGTCTTCGACAGGGGCCACCGGGGAGCTGTTTTTT.

V gene TRBV4-3 combines with J gene TRBJ1-1, with D unresolved. The germline V and J ends were trimmed by 0 bases and 3 bases, with 5 bases remaining between them. CDR3 length: 13 residues. CDR1 LGHNA and CDR2 YSLEER come from the germline V gene. The CDR3 protein is CASSQDLHTEAFF. CDR3 nucleotides: TGCGCCAGCAGCCAAGATCTCCACACTGAAGCTTTCTTT.

The gene calls are TRBV2 and TRBJ1-3; possibly TRBD1 for D (5 bases). This CDR3 is 18 amino acids long. CDR1 and CDR2 from the germline V gene are SNHLY and FYNNEI. The V gene lost 6 bases and the J gene lost 0 bases, with 21 bases spanning the gap. The CDR3 DNA reads as TGTGCCAGCAGACCCCCGGCGTGGGAGGGGAGCTCTGGAAACACCATATATTTT. Translating it yields CASRPPAWEGSSGNTIYF.

This clone was observed once. The genes are TRBV5-1 and TRBJ2-3; D not certain. The CDR3 loop spans 15 amino acids. Trimming removed 0 bases at V and 2 bases at J, with 10 bases between. CDR1 SGHRS and CDR2 YFSETQ come from the germline V gene. This CDR3 is CASSLVGGVTDTQYF. The CDR3 nucleotides read TGCGCCAGCAGCTTGGTAGGCGGAGTCACAGATACGCAGTATTTT. Drawing the rest from reference TRBV5-1 and TRBJ2-3, the complete variable domain is KAGVTQTPRYLIKTRGQQVTLSCSPISGHRSVSWYQQTPGQGLQFLFEYFSETQRNKGNFPGRFSGRQFSNSRSEMNVSTLELGDSALYLCASSLVGGVTDTQYFGPGTRLTVL.

The chain has TRBV5-4 and TRBJ2-1; D uncertain. V was trimmed by 0 bases and J by 10 bases, leaving 8 bases between them. Germline V gives CDR1 SGHNT, CDR2 YYREEE (reference sequence). The CDR3 extends over 12 amino acids. DNA for the CDR3: TGTGCCAGCAGCTTGGAACGGAGCGAGCAGTTCTTC. It specifies CASSLERSEQFF.

The V and J genes are TRBV9 and TRBJ1-3; D is possibly TRBD1 (5 bases). The CDR3 runs to 15 residues. CDR1 is SGDLS and CDR2 is YYNGEE in the germline V gene. V was trimmed by 4 bases and J by 2 bases, leaving 13 bases between them. The CDR3: CASSRWTLPGNTIYF. The CDR3, as DNA: TGTGCCAGCAGCAGATGGACATTACCTGGAAACACCATATATTTT.

Only one count was recorded for this clone. The chain recombines TRBV18 with TRBJ1-5; D perhaps matches TRBD1 (6 bases). The CDR3 extends over 15 amino acids. CDR1 is KGHSH and CDR2 is LQKENI in the germline V gene. With 9 bases removed from V and 1 base from J, the gap between germline ends came to 16 bases. CDR3 bases: TGTGCCAGTTCCGGAGCAGGGGCGAGCAATCAGCCCCAGCATTTT. Its translation is CASSGAGASNQPQHF.

The chain joins TRBV7-9 to TRBJ2-1; TRBD2 is a possible D gene (5 bases). V shed 0 bases and J shed 9 bases, with 9 bases lying between them. The CDR3 contains 13 residues. Germline V gives CDR1 SEHNR, CDR2 FQNEAQ (reference sequence). The CDR3 sequence: CASSLAHGGEQFF. CDR3 bases: TGTGCCAGCAGCTTAGCGCATGGAGGTGAGCAGTTCTTC.

The chain carries TRBV5-6 and TRBJ1-4; D is possibly TRBD1 (6 bases). The CDR3 sequence is 14 residues long. Germline V gene data show CDR1 as SGHDT and CDR2 as YYEEEE. The CDR3 protein is CAGSKQGRDEKLFF. CDR3 sequence (DNA): TGTGCTGGATCCAAACAGGGAAGAGATGAAAAACTGTTTTTT.

This chain joins TRBV6-2 or TRBV6-3 and TRBJ2-7; weak D call: TRBD2 (5 bases). V was trimmed by 0 bases and J by 7 bases, leaving 19 bases between them. CDR3 size: 16 residues. Germline CDR1 and CDR2: MNHEY and SVGEGT. For the CDR3, the DNA is TGTGCCAGCAGTTACTCGTGGGAGAGCACAAAGGAAGAGCAGTACTTC. This codes for CASSYSWESTKEEQYF.

This clone was observed a single time. The rearrangement joins TRBV19 to TRBJ1-5, with a tentative D call TRBD1 (6 bases). V was clipped by 0 bases and J by 7 bases, with 7 bases between them. This CDR3 comprises 13 residues. Germline CDR1 LNHDA, CDR2 SQIVND (reference sequence). This CDR3 is CASSIDRGQPQHF. DNA for the CDR3: TGTGCCAGTAGTATAGACAGGGGACAGCCCCAGCATTTT.

The chain has TRBV13 and TRBJ2-7, with D possibly TRBD2 on 5 matching bases. The germline gives CDR1 PRHDT, CDR2 FYEKMQ (reference sequence). This CDR3 has 17 residues. The V and J ends lost 4 bases and 2 bases respectively, with 21 bases between them. The CDR3 nucleotides are TGTGCCAGCAGCTCCCAACTTACCAGATCGGGGACCTACGAGCAGTACTTC. Its translation: CASSSQLTRSGTYEQYF.

This chain connects TRBV7-6 to TRBJ2-2; TRBD2 might be the D (5 bases). The CDR3 has 12 residues. Germline V gene lookup returns CDR1 SGHVS and CDR2 FNYEAQ. V lost 0 bases and J lost 13, with 9 bases in between. The CDR3 coding sequence is TGTGCCAGCAGCTTAGCGCTTAGCGCGCTGTTTTTT. Its translation: CASSLALSALFF.

This chain connects TRBV6-5 to TRBJ2-3; TRBD2 aligns across 7 bases. The CDR3 spans 13 residues. Per the germline V gene, CDR1 is MNHEY and CDR2 is SVGAGI. V lost 8 bases, J lost 0 bases, and 2 bases stayed unmatched. The CDR3 sequence: CASGGGSTDTQYF. CDR3 sequence (DNA): TGTGCCAGCGGGGGGGGTAGCACAGATACGCAGTATTTT.

A single count supports this clone. The chain carries TRBV29-1 and TRBJ2-1; no reliable D call. V gave up 3 bases and J gave up 4 bases, with 4 bases separating them. This CDR3 comprises 11 residues. The germline V gene encodes CDR1 SQVTM and CDR2 ANQGSEA. CDR3 bases: TGCAGCGTTGAGCGGTACAATGAGCAGTTCTTC. Its translation is CSVERYNEQFF.